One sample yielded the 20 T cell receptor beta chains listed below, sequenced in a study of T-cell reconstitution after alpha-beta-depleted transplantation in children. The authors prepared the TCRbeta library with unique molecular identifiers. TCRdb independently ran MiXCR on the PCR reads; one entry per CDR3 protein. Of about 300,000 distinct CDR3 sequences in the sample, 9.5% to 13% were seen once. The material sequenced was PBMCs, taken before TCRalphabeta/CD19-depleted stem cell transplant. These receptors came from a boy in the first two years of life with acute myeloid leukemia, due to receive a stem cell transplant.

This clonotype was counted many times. The CDR3 nucleotides read TGCGCCAGCAGCTTGATCAGGGGCTCCTACAATGAGCAGTTCTTC. Protein: CASSLIRGSYNEQFF. The rearrangement links TRBV5-1 to TRBJ2-1; TRBD1 is a possible D gene (6 bases). This CDR3 comprises 15 residues. Trimming stripped 1 base from V and 0 bases from J, with 8 bases between. Looked up from germline, CDR1 is SGHRS and CDR2 is YFSETQ.

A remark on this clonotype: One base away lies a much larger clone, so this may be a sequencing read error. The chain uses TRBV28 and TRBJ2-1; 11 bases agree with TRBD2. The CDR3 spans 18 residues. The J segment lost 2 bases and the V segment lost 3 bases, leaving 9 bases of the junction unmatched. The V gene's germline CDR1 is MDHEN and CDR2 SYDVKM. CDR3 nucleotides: TGTGCCAGCAGTTTCCCTAGCGGGGGGCAAAGCACCTACAATGAGCAGTTCTTC. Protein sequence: CASSFPSGGQSTYNEQFF.

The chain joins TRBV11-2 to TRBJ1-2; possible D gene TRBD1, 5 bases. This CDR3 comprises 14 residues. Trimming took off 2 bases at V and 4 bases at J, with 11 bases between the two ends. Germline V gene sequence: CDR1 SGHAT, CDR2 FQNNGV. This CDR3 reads CASSLSATVYGYTF. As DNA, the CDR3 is TGTGCCAGCAGCTTATCGGCGACAGTCTATGGCTACACCTTC.

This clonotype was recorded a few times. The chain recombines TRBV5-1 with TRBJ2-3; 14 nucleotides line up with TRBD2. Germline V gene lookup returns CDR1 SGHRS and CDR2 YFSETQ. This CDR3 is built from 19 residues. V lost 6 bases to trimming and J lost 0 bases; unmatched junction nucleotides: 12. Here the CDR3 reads CASTSLGLAGAKSTDTQYF. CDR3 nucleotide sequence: TGCGCCAGCACCAGCTTGGGACTAGCGGGGGCCAAGAGCACAGATACGCAGTATTTT.

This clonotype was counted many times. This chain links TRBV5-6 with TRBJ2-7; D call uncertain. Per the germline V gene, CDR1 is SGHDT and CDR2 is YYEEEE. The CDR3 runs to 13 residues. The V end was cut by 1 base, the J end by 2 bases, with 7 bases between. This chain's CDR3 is CASSLQLPYEQYF. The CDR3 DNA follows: TGTGCCAGCAGCTTGCAACTCCCCTACGAGCAGTACTTC.

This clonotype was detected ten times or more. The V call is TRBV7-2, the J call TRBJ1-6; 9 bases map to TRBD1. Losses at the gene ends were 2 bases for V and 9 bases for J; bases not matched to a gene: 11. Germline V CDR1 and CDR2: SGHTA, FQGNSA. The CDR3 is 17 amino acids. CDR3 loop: CASSLSHRGPRGSPLHF. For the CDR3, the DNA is TGTGCCAGCAGCTTATCTCACAGGGGGCCAAGGGGTTCACCCCTCCACTTT.

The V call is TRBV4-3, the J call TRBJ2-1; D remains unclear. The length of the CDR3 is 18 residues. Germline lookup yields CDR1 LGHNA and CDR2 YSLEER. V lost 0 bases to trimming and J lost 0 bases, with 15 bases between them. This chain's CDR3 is CASSQDDAAASSYNEQFF. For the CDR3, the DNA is TGCGCCAGCAGCCAAGATGACGCTGCGGCCAGCTCCTACAATGAGCAGTTCTTC.

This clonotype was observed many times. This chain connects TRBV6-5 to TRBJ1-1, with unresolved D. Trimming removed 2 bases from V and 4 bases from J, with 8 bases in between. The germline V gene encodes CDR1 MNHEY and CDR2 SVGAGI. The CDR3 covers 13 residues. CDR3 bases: TGTGCCAGCAGTTACGGACGGGCCACTGAAGCTTTCTTT. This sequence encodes CASSYGRATEAFF.

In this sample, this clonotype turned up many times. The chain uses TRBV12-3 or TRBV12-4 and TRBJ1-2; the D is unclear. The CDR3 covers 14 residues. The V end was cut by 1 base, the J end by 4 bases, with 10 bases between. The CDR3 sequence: CASSLDLRFYGYTF. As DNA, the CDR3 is TGTGCCAGCAGTTTAGATCTCCGCTTCTATGGCTACACCTTC.

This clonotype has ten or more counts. In DNA, the CDR3 is TGTGCCAGCAGCCAAGTGGCAGGGCCCTACGAGCAGTACTTC. Protein: CASSQVAGPYEQYF. The rearrangement uses TRBV3-1 and TRBJ2-7; a weak D match, TRBD1 (5 bases). The CDR3 spans 14 residues. Germline CDR1 and CDR2: LGHDT and YNNKEL (reference sequence). The V and J ends lost 1 base and 2 bases respectively, with 9 bases between them.

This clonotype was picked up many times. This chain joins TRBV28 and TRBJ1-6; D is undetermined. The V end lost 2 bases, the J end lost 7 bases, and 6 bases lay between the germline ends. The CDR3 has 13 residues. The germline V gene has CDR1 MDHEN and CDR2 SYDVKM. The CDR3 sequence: CASSLPSNSPLHF. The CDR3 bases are TGTGCCAGCAGTTTACCTTCCAATTCACCCCTCCACTTT.

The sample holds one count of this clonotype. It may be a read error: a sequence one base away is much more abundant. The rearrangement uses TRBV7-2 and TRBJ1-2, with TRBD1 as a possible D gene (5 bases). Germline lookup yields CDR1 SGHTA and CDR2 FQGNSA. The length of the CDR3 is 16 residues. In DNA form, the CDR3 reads TGTGCCAACAGCCCCAACCCAGGGACTGCTGTCTATGGCTACACCTTC. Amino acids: CANSPNPGTAVYGYTF.

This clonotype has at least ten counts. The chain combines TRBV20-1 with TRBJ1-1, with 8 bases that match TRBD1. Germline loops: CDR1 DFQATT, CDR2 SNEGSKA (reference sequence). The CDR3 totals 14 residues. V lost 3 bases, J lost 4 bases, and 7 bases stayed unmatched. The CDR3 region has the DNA TGCAGTGCTAGGTTCCCAACAGGGGGCACTGAAGCTTTCTTT. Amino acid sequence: CSARFPTGGTEAFF.

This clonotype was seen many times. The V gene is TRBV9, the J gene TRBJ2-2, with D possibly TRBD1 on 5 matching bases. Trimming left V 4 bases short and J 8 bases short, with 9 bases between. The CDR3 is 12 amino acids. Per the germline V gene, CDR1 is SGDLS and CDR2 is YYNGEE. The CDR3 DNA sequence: TGTGCCAGCAGCTCCTACAGGGGGGAGCTGTTTTTT. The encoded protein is CASSSYRGELFF.

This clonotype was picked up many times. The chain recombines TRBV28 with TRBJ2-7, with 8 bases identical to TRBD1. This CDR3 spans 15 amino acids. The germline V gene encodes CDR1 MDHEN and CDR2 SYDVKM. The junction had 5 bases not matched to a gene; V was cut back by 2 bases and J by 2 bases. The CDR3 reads CASSLIRGPAYEQYF. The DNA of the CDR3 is TGTGCCAGCAGTTTAATCAGGGGGCCGGCCTACGAGCAGTACTTC.

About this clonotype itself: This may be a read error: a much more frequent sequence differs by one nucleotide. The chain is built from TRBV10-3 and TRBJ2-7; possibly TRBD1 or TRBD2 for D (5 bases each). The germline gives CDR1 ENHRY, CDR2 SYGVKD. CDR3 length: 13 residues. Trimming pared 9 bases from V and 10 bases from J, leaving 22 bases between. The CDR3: CAMGEGRPGDQYF. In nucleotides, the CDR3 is TGTGCCATGGGAGAGGGGCGCCCTGGCGACCAGTACTTC.

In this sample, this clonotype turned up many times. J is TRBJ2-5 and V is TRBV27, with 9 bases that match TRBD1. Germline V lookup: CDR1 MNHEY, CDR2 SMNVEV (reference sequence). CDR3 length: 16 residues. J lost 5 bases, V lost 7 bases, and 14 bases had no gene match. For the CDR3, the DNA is TGTGCCAGCAAGGGACAGGGAGATCGGTGGGTCGAGACCCAGTACTTC. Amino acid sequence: CASKGQGDRWVETQYF.

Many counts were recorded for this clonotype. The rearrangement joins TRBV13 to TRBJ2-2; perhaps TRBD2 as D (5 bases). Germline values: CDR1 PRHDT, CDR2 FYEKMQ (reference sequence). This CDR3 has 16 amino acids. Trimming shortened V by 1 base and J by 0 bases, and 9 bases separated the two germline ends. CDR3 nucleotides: TGTGCCAGCAGCTTAGAATGGGAGTCGAACACCGGGGAGCTGTTTTTT. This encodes CASSLEWESNTGELFF.

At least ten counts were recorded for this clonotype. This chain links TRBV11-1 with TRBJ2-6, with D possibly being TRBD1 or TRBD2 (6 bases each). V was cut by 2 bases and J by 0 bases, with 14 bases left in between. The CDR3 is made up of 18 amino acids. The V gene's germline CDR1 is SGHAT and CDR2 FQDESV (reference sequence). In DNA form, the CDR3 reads TGTGCCAGCAGCTTATCCGGGGGCCCCAGCTCTGGGGCCAACGTCCTGACTTTC. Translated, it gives CASSLSGGPSSGANVLTF.

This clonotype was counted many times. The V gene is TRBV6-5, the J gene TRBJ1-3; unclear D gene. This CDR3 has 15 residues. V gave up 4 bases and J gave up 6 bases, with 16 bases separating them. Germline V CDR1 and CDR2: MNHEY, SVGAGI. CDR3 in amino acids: CASSWGSAHQNTIYF. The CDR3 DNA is TGTGCCAGCAGTTGGGGTTCAGCACATCAAAACACCATATATTTT.